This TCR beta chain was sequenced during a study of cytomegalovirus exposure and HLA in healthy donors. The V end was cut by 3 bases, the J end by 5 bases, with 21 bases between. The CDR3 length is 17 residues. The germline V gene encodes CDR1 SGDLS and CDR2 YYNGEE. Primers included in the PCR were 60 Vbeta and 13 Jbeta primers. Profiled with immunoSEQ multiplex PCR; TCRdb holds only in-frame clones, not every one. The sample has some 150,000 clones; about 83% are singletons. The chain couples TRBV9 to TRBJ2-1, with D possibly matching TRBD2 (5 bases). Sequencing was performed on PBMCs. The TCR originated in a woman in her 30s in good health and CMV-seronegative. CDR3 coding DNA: TGTGCCAGCAGCGGCGGTGGTGCGAGGGCCTTGGACAATGAGCAGTTCTTC. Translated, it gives CASSGGGARALDNEQFF.